Sequencing of this TCR beta chain was carried out in a study of technical replicates of blood from several donors. Germline lookup yields CDR1 SGHNT and CDR2 YYREEE (reference sequence). The CDR3 has 14 residues. The junction had 5 bases not matched to a gene; V was cut back by 4 bases and J by 5 bases. Here immunoSEQ multiplex PCR was the method, and the copy in TCRdb shows in-frame clones only, minus some. The sample shows 80,000 or so clones, more than 90% of them seen only once. The sample was T cells isolated from PBMCs. This receptor was obtained from a human donor in good health. The chain has TRBV5-4 and TRBJ2-7; 11 bases are shared with TRBD1. The CDR3 region is CASSRDRGWDEQYF. DNA of the CDR3: TGTGCCAGCAGCCGGGACAGGGGGTGGGACGAGCAGTACTTC.